Below, 8 T cell receptor beta chains from the same sample are listed, as sequenced in a study. MiXCR was run by TCRdb on the 5' RACE reads, yielding one entry per CDR3 protein. The repertoire has tens of thousands of distinct CDR3 sequences, approximately 30% of them found once; the top ten carry 3.5% to 4%. The sequenced material came from naive CD4+ T cells sorted from a lymph node. Subset indicated: naive CD4+ T cells, CD4+CD45RA+CD25-. These receptor sequences come from a female donor with breast cancer.

The chain combines TRBV28 with TRBJ1-2; D is unclear. Germline-derived CDR1 and CDR2 are MDHEN and SYDVKM. Trimming took 5 bases from V and 5 from J, leaving 12 bases between them. The CDR3 is made up of 13 amino acids. CDR3 sequence reads: CASSVQMDYGYTF. In nucleotides, the CDR3 is TGTGCCAGCAGTGTTCAAATGGATTATGGCTACACCTTC.

This chain links TRBV6-5 with TRBJ2-5; D unclear. The CDR3 totals 14 residues. Germline CDR1 and CDR2: MNHEY and SVGAGI. V was trimmed by 6 bases and J by 2 bases, leaving 13 bases between them. The CDR3, as DNA: TGTGCCAGCAGCAACTTGGTCCCGCAAGAGACCCAGTACTTC. This sequence encodes CASSNLVPQETQYF.

The V and J genes are TRBV5-4 and TRBJ2-1, with a possible D match to TRBD1 (6 bases). There are 16 residues in the CDR3. Looked up from germline, CDR1 is SGHNT and CDR2 is YYREEE (reference sequence). The V and J ends lost 4 bases and 3 bases respectively, with 17 bases between them. CDR3 coding DNA: TGTGCCAGCAGCGGTGTGACAGGCCCTGACTACAATGAGCAGTTCTTC. Encoded protein: CASSGVTGPDYNEQFF.

This clonotype was observed a few times. The chain carries TRBV7-9 and TRBJ2-2; D gene ambiguous. V lost 3 bases and J 7 bases, leaving 9 bases between the germline ends. This CDR3 region has 13 residues. Germline V CDR1 and CDR2: SEHNR, FQNEAQ (reference sequence). In nucleotides, the CDR3 is TGTGCCAGCAGCTTCCGGGTCGGCGGGGAGCTGTTTTTT. Residues: CASSFRVGGELFF. The full variable domain, in which reference TRBV7-9 and TRBJ2-2 provide the parts outside the CDR3, is DTGVSQNPRHKITKRGQNVTFRCDPISEHNRLYWYRQTLGQGPEFLTYFQNEAQLEKSRLLSDRFSAERPKGSFSTLEIQRTEQGDSAMYLCASSFRVGGELFFGEGSRLTVL.

Of note for this clonotype: The missing conserved phenylalanine or tryptophan at the end of this CDR3 makes a read error likely. No DNA is shown, since the ends of the CDR3 on it are uncertain; the CDR3 is the one TCRdb lists. The chain has TRBV2 and TRBJ1-2. The CDR3 numbers 10 amino acids, ends counted. Germline V lookup: CDR1 SNHLY, CDR2 FYNNEI. CDR3 in amino acids: CASKSPGKFI.

The chain couples TRBV12-5 to TRBJ2-2; D perhaps matches TRBD1 (6 bases). V gave up 0 bases and J gave up 6 bases, with 14 bases separating them. The length of the CDR3 is 16 residues. The germline gives CDR1 LGHNT, CDR2 FRNRAP. The CDR3 protein is CASGLVISGAPGELFF. The CDR3, as DNA: TGTGCTAGTGGTTTGGTAATTTCAGGGGCCCCCGGGGAGCTGTTTTTT.

A few counts support this clonotype. The chain has TRBV7-3 and TRBJ2-1; 7 bases are a match to TRBD1. The CDR3 sequence is 15 residues long. Trimming took 4 bases from V and 8 from J; bases not matched to a gene: 11. Germline CDR1 SGHTA, CDR2 FQGTGA. CDR3 region: CASSSRQGRHDEQFF. DNA for the CDR3: TGTGCCAGCAGCTCTCGACAGGGTAGACACGATGAGCAGTTCTTC.

This clonotype has just a few counts. This chain connects TRBV7-3 to TRBJ1-5; D gene unclear. V lost 5 bases, J lost 10 bases, and 9 bases lay in between. The CDR3 has 11 amino acids. Looked up from germline, CDR1 is SGHTA and CDR2 is FQGTGA. This CDR3 is CASSRPVPQHF. CDR3 bases: TGTGCCAGCAGCCGCCCGGTACCCCAGCATTTT.